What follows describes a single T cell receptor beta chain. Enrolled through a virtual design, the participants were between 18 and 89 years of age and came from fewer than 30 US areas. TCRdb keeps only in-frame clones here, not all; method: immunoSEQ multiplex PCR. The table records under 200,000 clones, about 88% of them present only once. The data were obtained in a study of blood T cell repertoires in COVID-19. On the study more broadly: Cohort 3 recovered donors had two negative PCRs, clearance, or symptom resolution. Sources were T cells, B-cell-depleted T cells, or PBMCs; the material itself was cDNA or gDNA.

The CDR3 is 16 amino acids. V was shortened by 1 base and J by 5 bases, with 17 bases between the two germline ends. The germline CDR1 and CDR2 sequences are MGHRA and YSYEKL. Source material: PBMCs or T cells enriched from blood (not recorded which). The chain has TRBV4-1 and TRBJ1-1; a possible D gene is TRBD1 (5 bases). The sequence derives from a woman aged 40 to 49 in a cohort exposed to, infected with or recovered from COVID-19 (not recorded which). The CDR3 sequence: CASSQATRRGGTEAFF. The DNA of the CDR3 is TGCGCCAGCAGCCAAGCTACCCGGAGGGGCGGAACTGAAGCTTTCTTT.